The rows below give T cell receptor beta chains drawn from one sample of a study of response to subunit inactivated influenza vaccine. From the RT-PCR reads, TCRdb called clonotypes with MiXCR, one entry per CDR3 protein. This table has 450,000 to 500,000 distinct CDR3 sequences, approximately 11% appearing once. This material consisted of PBMCs from blood, taken about 40 days after vaccination. These receptors all stem from a man aged 50 to 59 who received an inactivated influenza vaccine. The CDR3 runs from the conserved cysteine through the conserved F or W. A D gene is named only where the DNA matches it firmly. A row's size may be missing; if present it is once, few, many or a size class.

v_gene	abundance	d_gene	j_gene	CDR3nt	CDR3aa
TRBV10-2	.	TRBD1	TRBJ1-1	TGCGCCAGCCTCCGGACAGGGACTGAAGCTTTCTTT	CASLRTGTEAFF
TRBV9	few	.	TRBJ2-5	TGTGCCAGCAGCGCGGGACAACTGAGCCAAGAGACCCAGTACTTC	CASSAGQLSQETQYF
TRBV20-1	few	.	TRBJ2-3	TGCAGTGCTAGAGATGGGCAGGGGACATCTAGCACAGATACGCAGTATTTT	CSARDGQGTSSTDTQYF
TRBV18	many	TRBD2	TRBJ2-1	TGTGCCAGCAGCCCTCCTAGCGGTTCCTACAATGAGCAGTTCTTC	CASSPPSGSYNEQFF
TRBV4-2	many	.	TRBJ2-2	TGTGCCAGCAGCCAAGAAGGCCTAGGTGTCACCGGGGAGCTGTTTTTT	CASSQEGLGVTGELFF
TRBV10-3	few	TRBD2	TRBJ2-3	TGTGCCATCAGTGCGGCTAGCGGGAGGGCTAGCACAGATACGCAGTATTTT	CAISAASGRASTDTQYF
TRBV20-1	many	.	TRBJ1-5	TGCAGTGCTAGAGAAGGGATAGCCCAGCATTTT	CSAREGIAQHF
TRBV18	few	.	TRBJ1-5	TGTGCCAGCTCACCAGAGCGTGCGACTAATCAGCCCCAGCATTTT	CASSPERATNQPQHF
TRBV5-1	few	.	TRBJ1-2	TGCGCCAGCAGCTCGATCAGGGGTTCGGATGGCTACACCTTC	CASSSIRGSDGYTF
TRBV3-1	.	.	TRBJ2-6	TGTGCCAGCAGCCAAGAGGCAACGATCTCTGGGGCCAACGTCCTGACTTTC	CASSQEATISGANVLTF
TRBV6-1	few	.	TRBJ2-7	TGTGCCAGCAGTCCATCAGCGGGTTCGGGGAGATCTTCCTACGAGCAGTACTTC	CASSPSAGSGRSSYEQYF
TRBV5-6	.	.	TRBJ2-3	TGTGCCAGCAGCCCACGACAGGCAAGGACAGATACGCAGTATTTT	CASSPRQARTDTQYF
TRBV4-2	many	TRBD1	TRBJ2-7	TGTGCCAGCAGCCAAGATTTTTCCCCCCGGGACAGCGATTACTACGAGCAGTACTTC	CASSQDFSPRDSDYYEQYF
TRBV7-2	.	.	TRBJ1-4	TGTGCCAGCAGCATCCAGGGATTGGGTGAAAAACTGTTTTTT	CASSIQGLGEKLFF
TRBV6-1	.	TRBD1	TRBJ1-5	TGTGCCAGCAGCGACGGACAGGGGAACGGCCAGCCCCAGCATTTT	CASSDGQGNGQPQHF
TRBV5-1	many	.	TRBJ2-1	TGCGCCAGCAGCTACCAGGCGTCCTACAATGAGCAGTTCTTC	CASSYQASYNEQFF
TRBV3-1	.	.	TRBJ1-2	TGTGCCAGCAGCCCCGGGTTTCTCTATGGCTACACCTTC	CASSPGFLYGYTF
TRBV3-1	few	TRBD1	TRBJ2-3	TGTGCCAGCAGCCAACCGCCGACAGGGATCAGCACAGATACGCAGTATTTT	CASSQPPTGISTDTQYF
TRBV12-3/TRBV12-4	many	TRBD1	TRBJ2-7	TGTGCCAGCACCATGACAGGGGGCGCGTTCGAGCAGTACTTC	CASTMTGGAFEQYF
TRBV7-2	few	.	TRBJ1-5	TGTGCCAGCAGCTTACTTCTCCTTAGCAATCAGCCCCAGCATTTT	CASSLLLLSNQPQHF
TRBV10-3	.	.	TRBJ1-1	TGTGCCATTTCCAAATCTACAGGGTTTGGCGCTGAAGCTTTCTTT	CAISKSTGFGAEAFF
TRBV7-2	many	TRBD1	TRBJ1-6	TGTGCCAGCAGCGCGACAGGGAACAATTCACCCCTCCACTTT	CASSATGNNSPLHF
TRBV21-1	.	.	TRBJ1-4	TGTGCCAGCAGCTCACAGCCGGGACCGAAGAATGAAAAACTGTTTTTT	CASSSQPGPKNEKLFF
TRBV4-2	.	.	TRBJ2-3	TGTGCCAGCAGCCAACCCGTTCCTGGTAGTACGCAGTATTTT	CASSQPVPGSTQYF
TRBV12-3/TRBV12-4	.	TRBD1	TRBJ1-1	TGTGCCAGCAGTTCCCGGACAGGGGTCAATGCTTTCTTT	CASSSRTGVNAFF
TRBV27	.	.	TRBJ1-2	TGTGCCAGCAGTTTATCCCGGACCGCCCCCGGGGCCTATGGCTACACCTTC	CASSLSRTAPGAYGYTF
TRBV27	few	.	TRBJ2-7	TGTGCCAGCAGTTTAAAGGGTGGTCCCTACGAGCAGTACTTC	CASSLKGGPYEQYF
TRBV12-3/TRBV12-4	.	TRBD2	TRBJ2-1	TGTGCCAGCAGTAAACCTCTAGCGGGAGTCAATGAGCAGTTCTTC	CASSKPLAGVNEQFF
TRBV7-2	.	TRBD2	TRBJ2-1	TGTGCCAGCAGCCCCCGCCCTAGCGGGGGATACAATGAGCAGTTCTTC	CASSPRPSGGYNEQFF
TRBV7-2	few	TRBD1	TRBJ1-2	TGTGCCAGCAGCTTCCTATCCGGAAGACAGGGGAACTATGGCTACACCTTC	CASSFLSGRQGNYGYTF
TRBV11-2	few	TRBD2	TRBJ2-3	TGTGCCAGCAGCCCAACAAGGCTAGCGGGGGGAGTGAGCACAGATACGCAGTATTTT	CASSPTRLAGGVSTDTQYF
TRBV2	many	TRBD1	TRBJ2-7	TGTGCCAGCAGCCCAGGGCAGGGGGTTATAACCTACGAGCAGTACTTC	CASSPGQGVITYEQYF
TRBV10-3	.	.	TRBJ1-2	TGTGCCACGAACCCGGGCCCCAATTTGGGTTACACCTTC	CATNPGPNLGYTF
TRBV7-2	few	.	TRBJ2-4	TGTGCCAGCAGCTTAGCGCGCCTCCTCCTACCCAAAAACATTCAGTACTTC	CASSLARLLLPKNIQYF
TRBV12-3/TRBV12-4	.	.	TRBJ1-5	TGTGCCAGCAGGCAGGGGTACCAGCCCCAGCATTTT	CASRQGYQPQHF
TRBV12-3/TRBV12-4	few	TRBD2	TRBJ2-1	TGTGCCAGCACCGGACTAGCGGGAGTCACTGAGCAGTTCTTC	CASTGLAGVTEQFF
TRBV4-3	.	.	TRBJ2-1	TGCGCCAGCAGCCAAGTTTTCCGAGCGGGCCTATCCTACAATGAGCAGTTCTTC	CASSQVFRAGLSYNEQFF
TRBV7-6	.	.	TRBJ2-5	TGTGCCAGCAGCCCTCGACAGAGACAAGAGACCCAGTACTTC	CASSPRQRQETQYF
TRBV5-5	.	TRBD1	TRBJ2-1	TGTGCCAGCAGCCCGGGACAGGGCAGGGATGAGCAGTTCTTC	CASSPGQGRDEQFF
TRBV28	.	.	TRBJ1-1	TGTGCCAGCAGTCCCTTGGTCGGGGACACTGAAGCTTTCTTT	CASSPLVGDTEAFF
TRBV7-2	few	TRBD1	TRBJ2-3	TGTGCCAGCAGCTCCAACGCTCCCGGGACAGGGGGGGATACGCAGTATTTT	CASSSNAPGTGGDTQYF
TRBV20-1	few	.	TRBJ1-2	TGCAGTGCTAGTACCCAATGGGATGGCTACACCTTC	CSASTQWDGYTF
TRBV4-2	.	.	TRBJ2-4	TGTGCCAGCAGCCCCCCGGGGCCATGGGGAAACATTCAGTACTTC	CASSPPGPWGNIQYF
TRBV11-1	few	.	TRBJ2-1	TGTGCCAGCACCCAAAGGATCGGGGATGAGCAGTTCTTC	CASTQRIGDEQFF
TRBV3-1	few	TRBD1	TRBJ2-1	TGTGCCAGCAGCCCTACACGACAGGGGAGCCATGAGCAGTTCTTC	CASSPTRQGSHEQFF
TRBV5-6	few	.	TRBJ2-2	TGTGCCAGCACCCGACTGGGGGGCACCGGGGAGCTGTTTTTT	CASTRLGGTGELFF
TRBV28	many	.	TRBJ2-7	TGTGCCATCACCGCAGGGTCGTCCTACGAGCAGTACTTC	CAITAGSSYEQYF
TRBV20-1	many	.	TRBJ2-2	TGCAGTGCTATTCTGCAAAAGCCCACCGGGGAGCTGTTTTTT	CSAILQKPTGELFF
TRBV5-4	few	TRBD2	TRBJ2-2	TGTGCCAGCAGCCCCGGGCGGGAGTCGAACACCGGGGAGCTGTTTTTT	CASSPGRESNTGELFF
TRBV12-3/TRBV12-4	.	.	TRBJ2-7	TGTGCCAGCAGTTTGTCTCCGCTGTACAGCGCCTACGAGCAGTACTTC	CASSLSPLYSAYEQYF
TRBV5-1	few	TRBD2	TRBJ2-7	TGCGCCAGCAGCTCCTCGGCTAGCGGGAAACTCAGCTACGAGCAGTACTTC	CASSSSASGKLSYEQYF
TRBV20-1	.	.	TRBJ2-3	TGCAGTGCTAGCCTAGCAAGCGGTACGCAGTATTTT	CSASLASGTQYF
TRBV7-4	.	TRBD2	TRBJ2-1	TGTGCCAGCAGCTACCCTAGCGGGAGGTTTTCCTACAATGAGCAGTTCTTC	CASSYPSGRFSYNEQFF
TRBV20-1	.	TRBD1	TRBJ2-7	TGCAGTGCTAATCCTCGACAGGGACGGTACTTC	CSANPRQGRYF